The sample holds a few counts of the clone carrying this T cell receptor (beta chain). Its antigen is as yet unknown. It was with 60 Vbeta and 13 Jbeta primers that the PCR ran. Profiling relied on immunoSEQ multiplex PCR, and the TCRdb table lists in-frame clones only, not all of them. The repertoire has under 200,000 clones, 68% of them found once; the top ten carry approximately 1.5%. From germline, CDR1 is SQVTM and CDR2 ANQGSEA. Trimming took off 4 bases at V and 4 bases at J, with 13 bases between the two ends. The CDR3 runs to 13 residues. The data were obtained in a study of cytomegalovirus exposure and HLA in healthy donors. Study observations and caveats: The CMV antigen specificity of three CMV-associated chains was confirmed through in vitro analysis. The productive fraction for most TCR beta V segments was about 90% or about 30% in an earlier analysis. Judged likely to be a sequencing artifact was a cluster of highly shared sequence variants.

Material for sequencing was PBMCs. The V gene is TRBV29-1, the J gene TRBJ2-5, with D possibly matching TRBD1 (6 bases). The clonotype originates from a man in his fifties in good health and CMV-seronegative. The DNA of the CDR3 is TGCAGCGTTGCCCGGGACAAGCGAGAGACCCAGTACTTC. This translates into CSVARDKRETQYF. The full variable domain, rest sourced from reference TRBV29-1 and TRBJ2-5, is SAVISQKPSRDICQRGTSLTIQCQVDSQVTMMFWYRQQPGQSLTLIATANQGSEATYESGFVIDKFPISRPNLTFSTLTVSNMSPEDSSIYLCSVARDKRETQYFGPGTRLLVL.